The rows below give T cell receptor beta chains drawn from one sample of a study of cytomegalovirus exposure and HLA in healthy donors. Here immunoSEQ multiplex PCR was the method, and the copy in TCRdb shows in-frame clones only, minus some. The sample holds 110,000 to 150,000 clones, 75% seen once. Sequencing was performed on PBMCs. All receptors derive from a man in his thirties or forties in good health and CMV-seronegative. Each CDR3 is given with its conserved first and last residue. The D gene is left open where the match is weak. Not all rows give a size; the values are once, few, many and, for expanded clones, a class.

j_gene | v_gene | abundance | d_gene | CDR3nt | CDR3aa
TRBJ2-7 | TRBV6-1 | - | TRBD1 | TGTGCCATTTCCGGGACAGCTGGTCGCGAGCAGTACTTC | CAISGTAGREQYF
TRBJ2-5 | TRBV7-2 | - | - | TGTGCCAGCAGCTACAGCCTCCGGGAGCAGTACTTC | CASSYSLREQYF
TRBJ1-5 | TRBV5-8 | - | TRBD1 | TGTGCCAGCAGCTTGGGATGGGGACAGGGGTACGATCAGCCCCAGCATTTT | CASSLGWGQGYDQPQHF
TRBJ2-1 | TRBV9 | - | TRBD2 | TGTGCCAGCAGCGTATCGGTAGCGGGAGATAATGAGCAGTTCTTC | CASSVSVAGDNEQFF
TRBJ1-2 | TRBV7-2 | - | TRBD1 | TGTGCCAGCAGCTTAGACAGGGGTACGGGTGGCTACACCTTC | CASSLDRGTGGYTF
TRBJ1-1 | TRBV11-2 | - | - | TGTGCCAGCAGCTTAGGTCAACAGAACACTGAAGCTTTCTTT | CASSLGQQNTEAFF
TRBJ1-2 | TRBV10-3 | - | TRBD1 | TGTGCCATTTTTGTCCCGGGACAGGGAGATGGCTACACCTTC | CAIFVPGQGDGYTF
TRBJ1-1 | TRBV10-3 | - | - | TGTGCCATCAGTGAGTCAGGAGGTGGAGACACTGAAGCTTTCTTT | CAISESGGGDTEAFF
TRBJ2-3 | TRBV6-1 | - | - | TGTGCCAGCCTTTCGCGTATACCCACAGATACGCAGTATTTT | CASLSRIPTDTQYF
TRBJ2-2 | TRBV6-1 | - | TRBD1 | TGTGCCACCGAACAGGGGGCGTTATATCCCGGGGAGCTGTTTTTT | CATEQGALYPGELFF
TRBJ2-2 | TRBV5-1 | - | - | TGCGCCAGCCGCCACCGGGGGGCCTTAGGGGACACCGGGGAGCTGTTTTTT | CASRHRGALGDTGELFF
TRBJ2-3 | TRBV7-3 | - | - | TGTGCCAGCAGCTTAATTGGAGGGGCCGGCATAGATACGCAGTATTTT | CASSLIGGAGIDTQYF
TRBJ1-2 | TRBV30 | once | - | TGTGCCTGGAGTGTACAGACAGTTTATGGCTACACCTTC | CAWSVQTVYGYTF
TRBJ2-1 | TRBV29-1 | - | TRBD2 | TGCAGCGCACAGGGACTAGCGTACCGAGAGACTGAGCAGTTCTTC | CSAQGLAYRETEQFF
TRBJ2-3 | TRBV28 | once | - | TGTGCCAGCCTTACACCAGGAGATACGCAGTATTTT | CASLTPGDTQYF
TRBJ2-3 | TRBV29-1 | - | - | TGCAGCGTTGACAGGGGTGGGACAGATACGCAGTATTTT | CSVDRGGTDTQYF
TRBJ2-3 | TRBV5-6 | - | - | TGTGCCAGCAGCTTGGCGGCAGGGATCCCCACAGATACGCAGTATTTT | CASSLAAGIPTDTQYF
TRBJ2-5 | TRBV30 | once | TRBD1 | TGTGCCTGGAGCATTACAGGGGCGGAGACCCAGTACTTC | CAWSITGAETQYF
TRBJ2-5 | TRBV4-1 | - | TRBD2 | TGCGCCAGCAGCCAGACCCCTAGCGGGGGGGACCAAGAGACCCAGTACTTC | CASSQTPSGGDQETQYF
TRBJ2-7 | TRBV4-1 | - | TRBD1 | TGCGCCAGCAGCCAAGAAGGGACAGGCTTTTATTACGAGCAGTACTTC | CASSQEGTGFYYEQYF
TRBJ2-7 | TRBV4-2 | - | TRBD2 | TGTGCCAGCAGCCGGTCCCCGACTAGCGGGGGGGACTACGAGCAGTACTTC | CASSRSPTSGGDYEQYF
TRBJ1-1 | TRBV6-1 | - | - | TGTGCCAGCAGTGAGGCAGGCGGGCACACTGAAGCTTTCTTT | CASSEAGGHTEAFF
TRBJ2-6 | TRBV28 | - | - | TGTGCCAGCAGGTCCCCAGGATCTGGGGCCAACGTCCTGACTTTC | CASRSPGSGANVLTF
TRBJ1-4 | TRBV9 | - | - | TGTGCCAGCAGCGCCACAGGGATGAATGAAAAACTGTTTTTT | CASSATGMNEKLFF
TRBJ2-2 | TRBV4-1 | - | TRBD2 | TGCGCCAGCAGCCGCTTGAGCCTAGCGGGGGGGCAGACCGGGGAGCTGTTTTTT | CASSRLSLAGGQTGELFF
TRBJ2-6 | TRBV5-1 | - | TRBD1 | TGCGCCAGCAGCTTGGGAGGGACAGCCTACTCTGGGGCCAACGTCCTGACTTTC | CASSLGGTAYSGANVLTF
TRBJ1-1 | TRBV6-5 | - | TRBD1 | TGTGCCAGCAGCCCGGACAGGGAAACTGAAGCTTTCTTT | CASSPDRETEAFF
TRBJ2-5 | TRBV5-6 | - | TRBD1 | TGTGCCAGCAGCGCGGACAGGGAAGAGACCCAGTACTTC | CASSADREETQYF
TRBJ2-5 | TRBV6-5 | - | - | TGTGCCAGCAGTGAGTACCCGGCGGCTGAGACCCAGTACTTC | CASSEYPAAETQYF
TRBJ1-2 | TRBV6-1 | - | - | TGTGCCAGCAGTGAATCGAGGGTCCGGAACTATGGCTACACCTTC | CASSESRVRNYGYTF
TRBJ2-1 | TRBV19 | once | TRBD2 | TGTGCCAGTAGTATGGCTAGCGGGGACAATGAGCAGTTCTTC | CASSMASGDNEQFF
TRBJ1-4 | TRBV9 | - | TRBD1 | TGTGCCAGCAGCGCCGGTGGGGGACAGGGAGGTGAAAAACTGTTTTTT | CASSAGGGQGGEKLFF
TRBJ2-3 | TRBV6-5 | - | TRBD2 | TGTGCCACACGTAAAACGGGGGGGATAGATACGCAGTATTTT | CATRKTGGIDTQYF
TRBJ1-5 | TRBV15 | - | - | TGTGCCACCAGCATCTTCCCAGGTCAGCCCCAGCATTTT | CATSIFPGQPQHF
TRBJ1-5 | TRBV28 | - | - | TGTGCCAGCAGTTTAGCGGGGAGCTATCAGCCCCAGCATTTT | CASSLAGSYQPQHF
TRBJ2-1 | TRBV10-1 | - | - | TGCGCCAGCAGTGACCCGGGAGCACCCTACAATGAGCAGTTCTTC | CASSDPGAPYNEQFF
TRBJ2-5 | TRBV18 | once | TRBD2 | TGTGCCAGCTCACCGGGGGGCACTAGCGGGAAAGAGACCCAGTACTTC | CASSPGGTSGKETQYF
TRBJ1-1 | TRBV5-1 | - | - | TGCGCCAGCAGCTTGGAGTACGGGAGCGCTGAAGCTTTCTTT | CASSLEYGSAEAFF